This T cell receptor beta chain was identified in a study of cytomegalovirus exposure and HLA in healthy donors. Turning to the study itself: An early data release held tens of millions of unique TCRs from HLA-typed donors.

The PCR was carried out with 60 Vbeta primers and 13 Jbeta primers. The data were produced by immunoSEQ multiplex PCR, yet TCRdb's version contains in-frame clones alone and is incomplete. The sample lists around 100,000 clones, 76% occurring once. There are 16 residues in the CDR3. V lost 0 bases, J lost 0 bases, and 2 bases stayed unmatched. The germline CDR1 and CDR2 sequences are MRHNA and SNTAGT. The chain carries TRBV6-4 and TRBJ2-1; 7 bases match TRBD1. The source material was PBMCs. The TCR sequence derives from a woman aged 50 to 65 in good health and CMV-seropositive. CDR3 amino acids: CASSDSDRSSYNEQFF. The CDR3 nucleotides read TGTGCCAGCAGTGACTCGGACAGGAGCTCCTACAATGAGCAGTTCTTC.